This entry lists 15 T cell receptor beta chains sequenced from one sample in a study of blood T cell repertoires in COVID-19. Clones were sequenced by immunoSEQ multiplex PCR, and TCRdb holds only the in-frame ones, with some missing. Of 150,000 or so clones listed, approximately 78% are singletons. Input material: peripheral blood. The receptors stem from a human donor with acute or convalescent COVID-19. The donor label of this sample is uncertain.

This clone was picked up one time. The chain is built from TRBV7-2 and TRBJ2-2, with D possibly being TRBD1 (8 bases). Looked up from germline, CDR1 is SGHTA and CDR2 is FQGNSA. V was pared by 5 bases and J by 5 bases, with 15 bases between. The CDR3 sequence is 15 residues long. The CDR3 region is CASSQDREGTGELFF. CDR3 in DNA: TGTGCCAGCAGCCAGGACAGGGAGGGGACCGGGGAGCTGTTTTTT.

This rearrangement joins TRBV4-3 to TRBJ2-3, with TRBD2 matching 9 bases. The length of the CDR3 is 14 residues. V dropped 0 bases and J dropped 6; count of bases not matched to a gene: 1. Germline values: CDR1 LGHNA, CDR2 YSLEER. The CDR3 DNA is TGCGCCAGCAGCCAAGAACTAGCGGGCGATACGCAGTATTTT. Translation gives CASSQELAGDTQYF.

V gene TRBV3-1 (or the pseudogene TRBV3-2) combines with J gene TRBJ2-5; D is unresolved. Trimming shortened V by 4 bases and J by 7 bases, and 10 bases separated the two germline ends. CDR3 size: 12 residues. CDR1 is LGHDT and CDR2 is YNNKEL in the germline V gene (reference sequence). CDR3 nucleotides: TGTGCCAGCAGCCTCAGCGATCGGACCCAGTACTTC. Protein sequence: CASSLSDRTQYF.

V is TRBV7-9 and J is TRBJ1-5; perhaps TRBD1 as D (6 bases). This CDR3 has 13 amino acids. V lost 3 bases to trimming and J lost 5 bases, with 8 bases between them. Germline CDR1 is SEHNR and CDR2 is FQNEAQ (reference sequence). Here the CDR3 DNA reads TGTGCCAGCAGCTTGACAGGTGATCAGCCCCAGCATTTT. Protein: CASSLTGDQPQHF.

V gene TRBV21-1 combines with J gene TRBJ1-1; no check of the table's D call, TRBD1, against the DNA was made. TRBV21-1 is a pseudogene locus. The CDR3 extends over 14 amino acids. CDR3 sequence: CASSKNRVQSEAFF. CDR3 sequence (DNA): TGTGCCAGCAGCAAAAACAGGGTACAGTCTGAAGCTTTCTTT.

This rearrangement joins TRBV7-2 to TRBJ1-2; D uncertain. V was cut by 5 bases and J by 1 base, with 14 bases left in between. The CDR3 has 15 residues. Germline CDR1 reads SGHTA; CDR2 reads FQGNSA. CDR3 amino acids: CASSPRLQVNYGYTF. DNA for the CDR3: TGTGCCAGCAGCCCAAGATTGCAGGTTAACTATGGCTACACCTTC.

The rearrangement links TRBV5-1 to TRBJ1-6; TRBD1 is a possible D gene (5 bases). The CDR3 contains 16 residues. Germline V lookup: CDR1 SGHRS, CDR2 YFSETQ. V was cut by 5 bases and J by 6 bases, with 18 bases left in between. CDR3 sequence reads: CASREQGGILNSPLHF. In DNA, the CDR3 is TGCGCCAGCAGGGAGCAGGGTGGGATCCTTAATTCACCCCTCCACTTT.

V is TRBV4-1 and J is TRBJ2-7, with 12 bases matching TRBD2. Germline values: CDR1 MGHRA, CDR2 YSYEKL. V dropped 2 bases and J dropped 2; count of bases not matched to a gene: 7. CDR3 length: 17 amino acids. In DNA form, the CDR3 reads TGCGCCAGCAGCCAATCCCGACTAGCGGGGGCCACCTACGAGCAGTACTTC. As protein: CASSQSRLAGATYEQYF.

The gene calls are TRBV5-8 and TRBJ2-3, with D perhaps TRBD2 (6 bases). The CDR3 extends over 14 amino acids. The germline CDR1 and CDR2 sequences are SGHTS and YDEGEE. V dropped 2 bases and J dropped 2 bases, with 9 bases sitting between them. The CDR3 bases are TGTGCCAGCAGCTTCGGCGGGGACACAGATACGCAGTATTTT. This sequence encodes CASSFGGDTDTQYF.

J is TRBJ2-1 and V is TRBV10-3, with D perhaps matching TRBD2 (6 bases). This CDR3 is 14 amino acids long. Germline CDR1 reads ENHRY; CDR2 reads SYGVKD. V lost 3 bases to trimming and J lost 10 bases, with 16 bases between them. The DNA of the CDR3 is TGTGCCATCAGTGAAGGGGAAGCGGGTAAAGAGCAGTTCTTC. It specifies CAISEGEAGKEQFF.

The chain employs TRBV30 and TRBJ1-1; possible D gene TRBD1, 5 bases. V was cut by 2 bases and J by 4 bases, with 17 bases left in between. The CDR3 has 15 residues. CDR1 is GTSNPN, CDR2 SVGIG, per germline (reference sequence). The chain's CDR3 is CAWSIGESPVTEAFF. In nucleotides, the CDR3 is TGTGCCTGGAGTATAGGGGAAAGTCCCGTCACTGAAGCTTTCTTT.

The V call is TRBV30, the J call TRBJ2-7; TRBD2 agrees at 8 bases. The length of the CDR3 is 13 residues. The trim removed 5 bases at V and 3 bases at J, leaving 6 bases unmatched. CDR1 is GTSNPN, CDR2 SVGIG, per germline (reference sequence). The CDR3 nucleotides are TGTGCCTGGGACTCCGGGACTAGCTACGAGCAGTACTTC. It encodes CAWDSGTSYEQYF.

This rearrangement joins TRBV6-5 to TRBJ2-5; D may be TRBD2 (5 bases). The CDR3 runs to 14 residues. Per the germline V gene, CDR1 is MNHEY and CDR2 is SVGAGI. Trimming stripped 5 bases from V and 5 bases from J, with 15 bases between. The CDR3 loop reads CASSPRAGEETQYF. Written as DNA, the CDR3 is TGTGCCAGCAGTCCTAGGGCTGGGGAGGAGACCCAGTACTTC.

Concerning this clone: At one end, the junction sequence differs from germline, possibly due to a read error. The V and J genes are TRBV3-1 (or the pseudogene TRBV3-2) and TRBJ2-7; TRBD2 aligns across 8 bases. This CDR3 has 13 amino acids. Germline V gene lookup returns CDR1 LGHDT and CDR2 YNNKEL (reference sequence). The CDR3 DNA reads TGTGCCAGCAGCCAAGCCCCGGGGGGGGGATTGTATTTC. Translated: CASSQAPGGGLYF.

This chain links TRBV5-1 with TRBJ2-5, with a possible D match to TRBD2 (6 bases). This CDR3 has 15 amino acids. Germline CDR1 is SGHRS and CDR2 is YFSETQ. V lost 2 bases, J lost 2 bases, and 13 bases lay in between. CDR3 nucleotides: TGCGCCAGCAGCTTAGGTGGCGGGATTCAAGAGACCCAGTACTTC. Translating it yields CASSLGGGIQETQYF.